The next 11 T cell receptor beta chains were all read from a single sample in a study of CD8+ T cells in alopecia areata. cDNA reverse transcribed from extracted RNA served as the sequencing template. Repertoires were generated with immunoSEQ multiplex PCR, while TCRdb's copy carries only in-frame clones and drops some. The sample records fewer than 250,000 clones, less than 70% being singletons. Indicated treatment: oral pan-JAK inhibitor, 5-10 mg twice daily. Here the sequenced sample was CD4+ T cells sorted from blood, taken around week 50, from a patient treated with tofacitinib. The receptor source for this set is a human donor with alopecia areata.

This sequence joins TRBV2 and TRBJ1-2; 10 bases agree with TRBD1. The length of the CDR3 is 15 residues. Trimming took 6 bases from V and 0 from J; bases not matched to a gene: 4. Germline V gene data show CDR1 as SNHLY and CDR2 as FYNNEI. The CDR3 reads CASRDDRGPNYGYTF. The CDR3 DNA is TGTGCCAGCAGAGACGACAGGGGGCCTAACTATGGCTACACCTTC.

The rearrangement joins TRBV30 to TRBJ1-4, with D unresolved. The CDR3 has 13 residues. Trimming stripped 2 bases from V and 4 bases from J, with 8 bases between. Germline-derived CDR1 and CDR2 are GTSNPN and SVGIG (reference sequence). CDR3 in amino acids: CAWSRQHNEKLFF. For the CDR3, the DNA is TGTGCCTGGAGTAGGCAGCATAATGAAAAACTGTTTTTT.

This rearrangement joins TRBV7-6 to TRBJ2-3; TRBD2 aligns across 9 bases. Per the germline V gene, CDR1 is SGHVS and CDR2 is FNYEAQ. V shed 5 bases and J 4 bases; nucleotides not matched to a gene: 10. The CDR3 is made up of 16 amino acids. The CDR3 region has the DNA TGTGCCAGCAGCCCGACGTATAGCGGGGGTGCAGATACGCAGTATTTT. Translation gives CASSPTYSGGADTQYF.

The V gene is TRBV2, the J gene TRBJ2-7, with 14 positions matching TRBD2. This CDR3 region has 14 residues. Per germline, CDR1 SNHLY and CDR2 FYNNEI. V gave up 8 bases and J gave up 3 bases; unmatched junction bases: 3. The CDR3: CASGGLAGDYEQYF. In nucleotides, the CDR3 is TGTGCCAGCGGGGGACTAGCGGGGGACTACGAGCAGTACTTC.

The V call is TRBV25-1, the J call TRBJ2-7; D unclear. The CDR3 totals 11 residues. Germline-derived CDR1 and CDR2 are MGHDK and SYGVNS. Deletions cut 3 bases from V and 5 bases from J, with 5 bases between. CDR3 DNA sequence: TGTGCCAGCAGTGATGGGGACGAGCAGTACTTC. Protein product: CASSDGDEQYF.

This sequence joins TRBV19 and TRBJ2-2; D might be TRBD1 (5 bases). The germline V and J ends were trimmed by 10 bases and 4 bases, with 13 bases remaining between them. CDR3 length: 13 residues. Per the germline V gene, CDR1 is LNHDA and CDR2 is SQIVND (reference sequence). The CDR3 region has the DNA TGTGCCACTAACCACCAGGGCACCGGGGAGCTGTTTTTT. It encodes CATNHQGTGELFF.

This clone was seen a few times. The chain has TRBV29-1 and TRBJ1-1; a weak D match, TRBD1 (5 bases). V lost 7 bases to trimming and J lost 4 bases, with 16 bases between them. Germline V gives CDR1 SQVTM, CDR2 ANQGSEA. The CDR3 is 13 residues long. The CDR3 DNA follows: TGCAGCGCTGGAGGGCCGGGGGGCACTGAAGCTTTCTTT. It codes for CSAGGPGGTEAFF.

The CDR3 sequence is CASSHKGQFNSPLHF. The CDR3 coding sequence is TGCGCCAGCAGTCACAAAGGACAGTTTAATTCACCCCTCCACTTT. The chain is built from TRBV23-1 and TRBJ1-6; the D gene is possibly TRBD1 (6 bases). TRBV23-1 is assigned to the ORF class and has an uncertain function. The length of the CDR3 is 15 residues. Trimming left V 3 bases short and J 6 bases short, with 12 bases between.

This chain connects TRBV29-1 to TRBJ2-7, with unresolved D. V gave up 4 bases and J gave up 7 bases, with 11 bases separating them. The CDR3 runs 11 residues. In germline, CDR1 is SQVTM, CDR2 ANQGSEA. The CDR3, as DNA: TGCAGCGTTGTCTGGGTCGGGGAGCAGTACTTC. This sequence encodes CSVVWVGEQYF.

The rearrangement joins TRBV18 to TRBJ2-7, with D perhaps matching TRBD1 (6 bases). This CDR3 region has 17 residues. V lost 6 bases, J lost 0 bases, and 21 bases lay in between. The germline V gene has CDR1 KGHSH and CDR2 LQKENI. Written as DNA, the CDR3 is TGTGCCAGCTCTACAACACCGGGACACGAATTCTCCTACGAGCAGTACTTC. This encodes CASSTTPGHEFSYEQYF.

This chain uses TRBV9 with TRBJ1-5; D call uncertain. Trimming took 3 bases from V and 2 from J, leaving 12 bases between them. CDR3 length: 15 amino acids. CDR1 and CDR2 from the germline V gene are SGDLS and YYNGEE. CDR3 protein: CASSAVGKCNQPQHF. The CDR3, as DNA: TGTGCCAGCAGCGCGGTCGGGAAGTGCAATCAGCCCCAGCATTTT.